This T cell receptor (beta chain) is from a study of blood T cell repertoires in COVID-19. CDR3 size: 18 residues. The table came from immunoSEQ multiplex PCR; TCRdb's copy has only in-frame clones and leaves some out. The data contain about 160,000 clones, around 81% of them singletons. This clone was counted a few times. The sequencing sample was made of PBMCs or T cells enriched from blood (not recorded which). The chain joins TRBV21-1 to TRBJ1-5; TRBD1 is the table's D call, not checked against the DNA. TRBV21-1 counts as a pseudogene. The origin of this receptor is a man aged 40-50 years who had recovered from COVID-19. The DNA of the CDR3 is TGTGCCAGCCCTAACGGAAGGGGACAGGGGAGGGTCAATCAGCCCCAGCATTTT. Protein product: CASPNGRGQGRVNQPQHF.